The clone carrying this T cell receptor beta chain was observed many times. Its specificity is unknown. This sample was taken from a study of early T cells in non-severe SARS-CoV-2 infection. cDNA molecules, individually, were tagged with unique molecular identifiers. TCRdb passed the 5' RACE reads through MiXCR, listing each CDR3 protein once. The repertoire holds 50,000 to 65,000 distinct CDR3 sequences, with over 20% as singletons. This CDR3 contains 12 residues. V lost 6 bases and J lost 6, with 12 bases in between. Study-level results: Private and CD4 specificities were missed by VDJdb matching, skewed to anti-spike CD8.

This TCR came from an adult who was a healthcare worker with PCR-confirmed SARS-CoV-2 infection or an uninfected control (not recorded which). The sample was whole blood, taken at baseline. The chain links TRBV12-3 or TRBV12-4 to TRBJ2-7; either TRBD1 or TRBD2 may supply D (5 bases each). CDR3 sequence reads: CASSQSGPEQYF. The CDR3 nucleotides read TGTGCCAGCAGCCAATCGGGACCCGAGCAGTACTTC.